This T cell receptor (beta chain) stems from a study of OX40 agonist ivuxolimab in advanced cancers. About the study: Clinicians treated patients with ivuxolimab, an agonistic anti-OX40 (CD134) antibody. People who had prior anti-PD-1, anti-PD-L1 or anti-CTLA-4 therapy could take part, and roughly 40% had some. Whole-study results and caveats: Among some nonresponders, normalized T-cell clonal expansion was also low.

This CDR3 has 14 amino acids. Per germline, CDR1 SGHNT and CDR2 YYREEE (reference sequence). The V and J ends lost 4 bases and 2 bases, in that order; junction bases with no gene match: 6. Only in-frame clones appear in the TCRdb table, and some are missing; sequencing was by immunoSEQ multiplex PCR. The table shows some 90,000 clones, with under 95% occurring only once. This clone has more than one count but fewer than ten. Its specificity is not known. Researchers took blood at baseline, on cycle 4 day 1, and on cycle 7 day 1. Sequencing used CD4+ or CD8+ T cells sorted from blood, obtained in a trial of the OX40 agonist ivuxolimab. This TCR came from an adult with an advanced solid tumor such as melanoma, head and neck, liver or kidney cancer. The chain carries TRBV5-4 and TRBJ2-7; 7 bases are shared with TRBD2. In nucleotides, the CDR3 is TGTGCCAGCAGCCCTACAGCGGGGCCCTACGAGCAGTACTTC. Amino acids: CASSPTAGPYEQYF.